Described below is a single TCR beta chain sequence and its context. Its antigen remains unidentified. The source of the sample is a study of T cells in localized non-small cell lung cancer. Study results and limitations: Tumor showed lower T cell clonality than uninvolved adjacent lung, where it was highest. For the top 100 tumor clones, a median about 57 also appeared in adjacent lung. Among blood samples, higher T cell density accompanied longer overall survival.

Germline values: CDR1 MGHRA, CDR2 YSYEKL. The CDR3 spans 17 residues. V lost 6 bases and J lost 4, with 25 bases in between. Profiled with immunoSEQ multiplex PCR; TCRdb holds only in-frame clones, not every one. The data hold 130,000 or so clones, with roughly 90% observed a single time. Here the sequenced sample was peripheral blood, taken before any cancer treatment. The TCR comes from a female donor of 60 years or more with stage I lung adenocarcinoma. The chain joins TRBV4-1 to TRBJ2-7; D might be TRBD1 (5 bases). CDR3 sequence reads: CASRQQENSLPGYEQYF. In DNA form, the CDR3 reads TGCGCCAGCAGGCAACAAGAGAACTCTCTCCCAGGGTACGAGCAGTACTTC.